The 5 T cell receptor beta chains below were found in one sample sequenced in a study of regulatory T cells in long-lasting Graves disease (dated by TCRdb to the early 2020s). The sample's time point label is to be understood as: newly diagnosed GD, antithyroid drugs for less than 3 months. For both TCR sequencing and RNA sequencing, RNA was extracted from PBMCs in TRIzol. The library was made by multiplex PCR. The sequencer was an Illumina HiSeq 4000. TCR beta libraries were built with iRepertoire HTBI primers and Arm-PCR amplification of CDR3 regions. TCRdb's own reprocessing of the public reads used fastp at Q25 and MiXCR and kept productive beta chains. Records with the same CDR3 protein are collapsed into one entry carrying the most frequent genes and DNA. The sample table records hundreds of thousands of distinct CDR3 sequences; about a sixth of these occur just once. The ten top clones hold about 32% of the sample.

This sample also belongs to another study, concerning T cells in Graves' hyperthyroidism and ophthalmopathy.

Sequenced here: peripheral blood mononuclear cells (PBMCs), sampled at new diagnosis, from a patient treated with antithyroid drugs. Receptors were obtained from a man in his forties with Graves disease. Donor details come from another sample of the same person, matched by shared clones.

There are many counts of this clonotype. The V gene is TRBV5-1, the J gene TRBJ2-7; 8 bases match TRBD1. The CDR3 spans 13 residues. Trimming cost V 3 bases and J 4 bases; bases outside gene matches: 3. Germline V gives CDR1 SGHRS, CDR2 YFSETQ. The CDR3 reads CASSYYRGYEQYF. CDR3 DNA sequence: TGCGCCAGCAGCTATTACAGGGGGTACGAGCAGTACTTC.

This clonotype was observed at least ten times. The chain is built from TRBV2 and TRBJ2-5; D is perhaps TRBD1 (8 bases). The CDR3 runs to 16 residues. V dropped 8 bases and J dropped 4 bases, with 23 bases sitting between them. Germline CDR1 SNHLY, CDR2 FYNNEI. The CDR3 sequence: CASSGRTGRDSETQYF. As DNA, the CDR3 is TGTGCCAGCTCGGGACGGACAGGGAGGGATTCAGAGACCCAGTACTTC.

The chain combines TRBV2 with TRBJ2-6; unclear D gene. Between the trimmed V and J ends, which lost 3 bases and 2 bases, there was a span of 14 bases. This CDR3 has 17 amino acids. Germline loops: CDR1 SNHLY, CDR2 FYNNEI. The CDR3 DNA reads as TGTGCCAGCAGTGAGACACTCAGGAGCGCTGGGGCCAACGTCCTGACTTTC. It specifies CASSETLRSAGANVLTF.

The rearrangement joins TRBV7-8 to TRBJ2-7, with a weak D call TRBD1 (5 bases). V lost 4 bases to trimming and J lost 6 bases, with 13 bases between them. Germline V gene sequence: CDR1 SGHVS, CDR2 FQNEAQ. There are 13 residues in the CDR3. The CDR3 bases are TGTGCCAGCAGCTCACGTACAGGTCGCGAGCAGTACTTC. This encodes CASSSRTGREQYF.

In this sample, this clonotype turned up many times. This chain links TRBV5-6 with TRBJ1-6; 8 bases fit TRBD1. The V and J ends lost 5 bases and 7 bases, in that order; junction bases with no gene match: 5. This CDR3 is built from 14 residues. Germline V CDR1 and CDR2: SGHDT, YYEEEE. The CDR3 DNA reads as TGTGCCAGCAGACGGACAGGGATGAATTCACCCCTCCACTTT. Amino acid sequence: CASRRTGMNSPLHF. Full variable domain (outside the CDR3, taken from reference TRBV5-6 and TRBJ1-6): DAGVTQSPTHLIKTRGQQVTLRCSPKSGHDTVSWYQQALGQGPQFIFQYYEEEERQRGNFPDRFSGHQFPNYSSELNVNALLLGDSALYLCASRRTGMNSPLHFGNGTRLTVT.